Listed below are T cell receptor beta chains from one sample, sequenced in a study of OX40 agonist ivuxolimab in advanced cancers. Using immunoSEQ multiplex PCR, the repertoire was profiled, and TCRdb retains in-frame clones only, with some absent. The data show around 67,000 clones, approximately 80% seen once. The material was CD4+ or CD8+ T cells sorted from blood, obtained in a trial of the OX40 agonist ivuxolimab. Receptors were obtained from an adult with an advanced solid tumor such as melanoma, head and neck, liver or kidney cancer. Each CDR3 is given with its conserved first and last residue. Fields, in order: CDR3 DNA, CDR3 protein, D gene, clone size, V gene, J gene. The D gene is left open where the match is weak. The size field is filled for only some rows; it gives once, few, many or a size class.

CDR3 DNA: TGTGCCAGCAGTGGGTGGACAGAAGCTAACTATGGCTACACCTTC
CDR3 protein: CASSGWTEANYGYTF
D gene: -
clone size: -
V gene: TRBV25-1
J gene: TRBJ1-2

CDR3 DNA: TGTGCCAGTAGACGACAGGGGATAGATGACTACACCTTC
CDR3 protein: CASRRQGIDDYTF
D gene: TRBD1
clone size: -
V gene: TRBV19
J gene: TRBJ1-2

CDR3 DNA: TGTGCCACCCACGACAGGGTGGAGACCCAGTACTTC
CDR3 protein: CATHDRVETQYF
D gene: TRBD1
clone size: -
V gene: TRBV19
J gene: TRBJ2-5

CDR3 DNA: TGCGCCAGCAGCCTTGCCCAGGGACTAGCGATAGGCAATGAGCAGTTCTTC
CDR3 protein: CASSLAQGLAIGNEQFF
D gene: TRBD2
clone size: -
V gene: TRBV5-1
J gene: TRBJ2-1

CDR3 DNA: TGCGCCAGCAGTGAGTCTACCTCCGGGACTAGCGGTGACAATGAGCAGTTCTTC
CDR3 protein: CASSESTSGTSGDNEQFF
D gene: TRBD2
clone size: few
V gene: TRBV10-2
J gene: TRBJ2-1

CDR3 DNA: TGTGCCAGCAGCCTACCCGGGACAGGCCCTTATGGCTACACCTTC
CDR3 protein: CASSLPGTGPYGYTF
D gene: TRBD1
clone size: -
V gene: TRBV5-8
J gene: TRBJ1-2

CDR3 DNA: TGTGCCGCGGGACTAATGGGTCCCGGGGAGCTGTTTTTT
CDR3 protein: CAAGLMGPGELFF
D gene: TRBD2
clone size: -
V gene: TRBV6-5
J gene: TRBJ2-2

CDR3 DNA: TGTGCCAGCAGCTTGGGTGGGGGGAACACTGAAGCTTTCTTT
CDR3 protein: CASSLGGGNTEAFF
D gene: -
clone size: -
V gene: TRBV7-2
J gene: TRBJ1-1

CDR3 DNA: TGTGCCAGCAGCTTATCGGGCACTGAAGCTTTCTTT
CDR3 protein: CASSLSGTEAFF
D gene: -
clone size: -
V gene: TRBV7-9
J gene: TRBJ1-1

CDR3 DNA: TGTGCCAGCATCCCCAGGGGGGGACAGGGTGGCACAGATACGCAGTATTTT
CDR3 protein: CASIPRGGQGGTDTQYF
D gene: TRBD1
clone size: -
V gene: TRBV2
J gene: TRBJ2-3

CDR3 DNA: TGTGCCAGCAGGGGGGTGGATACGTTCTCCTACGAGCAGTACTTC
CDR3 protein: CASRGVDTFSYEQYF
D gene: -
clone size: -
V gene: TRBV6-5
J gene: TRBJ2-7

CDR3 DNA: TGCAGTGCTACTTTCGTCGAGCAGTACTTC
CDR3 protein: CSATFVEQYF
D gene: -
clone size: -
V gene: TRBV20-1
J gene: TRBJ2-7

CDR3 DNA: TGCGCCAGCAGCTTGGCAGGGGGTAGCGACGAGCAGTACTTC
CDR3 protein: CASSLAGGSDEQYF
D gene: TRBD1
clone size: -
V gene: TRBV5-1
J gene: TRBJ2-7

CDR3 DNA: TGTGCCAGTAGTAATCCGGGACTAGCGAAAAACAATGAGCAGTTCTTC
CDR3 protein: CASSNPGLAKNNEQFF
D gene: TRBD2
clone size: -
V gene: TRBV19
J gene: TRBJ2-1

CDR3 DNA: TGCGCCAGCAGCCAAGGGAGGACAGGGAGAGGGGTTGGCTACACCTTC
CDR3 protein: CASSQGRTGRGVGYTF
D gene: TRBD1
clone size: -
V gene: TRBV4-1
J gene: TRBJ1-2

CDR3 DNA: TGTGCCAGCAGCTCAGGGGTCTACGAGCAGTACTTC
CDR3 protein: CASSSGVYEQYF
D gene: -
clone size: -
V gene: TRBV7-6
J gene: TRBJ2-7

CDR3 DNA: TGTGCCAGCAGCCTTCGGGACAGCGATCAGCCCCAGCATTTT
CDR3 protein: CASSLRDSDQPQHF
D gene: TRBD1
clone size: few
V gene: TRBV7-8
J gene: TRBJ1-5

CDR3 DNA: TGTGCCAGCAGTCGGAATCGACCCGCGCCGGGACAGAATGAAAAACTGTTTTTT
CDR3 protein: CASSRNRPAPGQNEKLFF
D gene: TRBD1
clone size: -
V gene: TRBV2
J gene: TRBJ1-4

CDR3 DNA: TGTGCCAGCAGCACCCAGACAACCTTCTCTGGAAACACCATATATTTT
CDR3 protein: CASSTQTTFSGNTIYF
D gene: -
clone size: -
V gene: TRBV7-2
J gene: TRBJ1-3

CDR3 DNA: TGCGCCAGCAGCTTGGCAGGTGGGACAGCCCCCTACGAGCAGTACTTC
CDR3 protein: CASSLAGGTAPYEQYF
D gene: TRBD1
clone size: -
V gene: TRBV5-1
J gene: TRBJ2-7

CDR3 DNA: TGCGCCAGCAGCCCCAAGCTAGCGGGGGGTGGAGAGACCCAGTACTTC
CDR3 protein: CASSPKLAGGGETQYF
D gene: TRBD2
clone size: -
V gene: TRBV5-1
J gene: TRBJ2-5

CDR3 DNA: TGTGCCAGCAGCTCTACCCTGACAGGGGAGAGGGAGCTGTTTTTT
CDR3 protein: CASSSTLTGERELFF
D gene: TRBD1
clone size: -
V gene: TRBV7-8
J gene: TRBJ2-2

CDR3 DNA: TGTGCCATCAGTGGGGCGCGTACAGGGGAATTTACTGAAGCTTTCTTT
CDR3 protein: CAISGARTGEFTEAFF
D gene: TRBD1
clone size: -
V gene: TRBV10-3
J gene: TRBJ1-1

CDR3 DNA: TGTGCCAGCAGCCATAGCGGGCCCAATGAGCAGTTCTTC
CDR3 protein: CASSHSGPNEQFF
D gene: TRBD2
clone size: once
V gene: TRBV7-9
J gene: TRBJ2-1

CDR3 DNA: TGTGCCATCAGTGAGGGCAGGGATGATACGCAGTATTTT
CDR3 protein: CAISEGRDDTQYF
D gene: -
clone size: -
V gene: TRBV10-3
J gene: TRBJ2-3